This T cell receptor (beta chain) came from a study of cytomegalovirus exposure and HLA in healthy donors. Study as a whole: The early release's HLA-typed donors yielded roughly 85 million unique TCRs. Falling in the Caucasian-associated ancestry cluster were approximately 86% of 300 to 500 genotyped donors. Findings and limits, study-wide: Donors were assumed by presence/absence analyses to have roughly uniform sequencing depth. The analysis excluded some indistinguishable V segments, including TRBV6-2 and TRBV6-3.

The CDR3 extends over 13 amino acids. V gave up 3 bases and J gave up 0 bases, with 8 bases separating them. The germline gives CDR1 GTSNPN, CDR2 SVGIG (reference sequence). This clone appeared a single time. Its antigen is unidentified. PCR primers comprised 60 Vbeta and 13 Jbeta primers. The assay was immunoSEQ multiplex PCR, and TCRdb's table has in-frame clones only and misses some. The table lists 140,000 to 150,000 clones, over 70% of them singletons. The chain couples TRBV30 to TRBJ1-2; D not resolved. The material sequenced was PBMCs. The TCR was taken from a man in his forties in good health and CMV-seronegative. The DNA of the CDR3 is TGTGCCTGGAGCCGAGGTCCTAACTATGGCTACACCTTC. Protein: CAWSRGPNYGYTF.